Following are 18 T cell receptor beta chains from one sample sequenced in a study of OX40 agonist ivuxolimab in advanced cancers. The protocol was immunoSEQ multiplex PCR, while the TCRdb copy is restricted to in-frame clones and leaves out a portion. The table has tens of thousands of clones, roughly 84% seen once; the top ten hold around 0.77%. The sample consisted of CD4+ or CD8+ T cells sorted from blood, taken in a trial of the OX40 agonist ivuxolimab. The source of these receptors is an adult with an advanced solid tumor such as melanoma, head and neck, liver or kidney cancer.

The rearrangement joins TRBV7-2 to TRBJ2-1, with TRBD2 matching over 7 bases. Germline CDR1 is SGHTA and CDR2 is FQGNSA. The CDR3 runs 16 residues. Unmatched junction bases numbered 9, after V lost 5 bases and J lost 2 bases. The CDR3 coding sequence is TGTGCCAGCAGCCTTCAAGCGGGGTTAACCTACAATGAGCAGTTCTTC. It translates to CASSLQAGLTYNEQFF.

V and J are TRBV7-2 and TRBJ1-3, with TRBD1 matching 7 bases. The CDR3 totals 15 residues. Germline lookup yields CDR1 SGHTA and CDR2 FQGNSA. V dropped 3 bases and J dropped 1; count of bases not matched to a gene: 3. The CDR3: CASSFETGSGNTIYF. CDR3 DNA: TGTGCCAGCAGCTTTGAGACAGGGTCTGGAAACACCATATATTTT.

The rearrangement joins TRBV27 to TRBJ1-1; the D gene is possibly TRBD1 (6 bases). Germline V gives CDR1 MNHEY, CDR2 SMNVEV (reference sequence). The CDR3 totals 14 residues. V was shortened by 2 bases and J by 5 bases, with 12 bases between the two germline ends. The chain's CDR3 is CASSLPGARTEAFF. The CDR3 DNA follows: TGTGCCAGCAGTTTACCAGGGGCCAGAACTGAAGCTTTCTTT.

The chain has TRBV10-3 and TRBJ2-4, with D tentatively TRBD2 (6 bases). This CDR3 is built from 14 residues. Germline values: CDR1 ENHRY, CDR2 SYGVKD. V lost 4 bases, J lost 2 bases, and 9 bases lay in between. This chain's CDR3 is CAISVEGTKNIQYF. CDR3 nucleotides: TGTGCCATCAGTGTGGAGGGGACCAAAAACATTCAGTACTTC.

The chain has TRBV27 and TRBJ2-6, with D unresolved. The germline V and J ends were trimmed by 3 bases and 0 bases, with 6 bases remaining between them. The CDR3 runs to 15 residues. From germline, CDR1 is MNHEY and CDR2 SMNVEV (reference sequence). The CDR3 DNA is TGTGCCAGCAGTTTTCAAAACTCTGGGGCCAACGTCCTGACTTTC. Protein product: CASSFQNSGANVLTF.

The rearrangement joins TRBV4-1 to TRBJ1-2; D possibly corresponds to TRBD1 (6 bases). Trimming pared 1 base from V and 8 bases from J, leaving 17 bases between. This CDR3 contains 15 residues. Germline V gives CDR1 MGHRA, CDR2 YSYEKL. CDR3 protein: CASSQGEHRAQGYTF. DNA of the CDR3: TGCGCCAGCAGCCAAGGAGAACACAGGGCCCAGGGCTACACCTTC.

The CDR3 is CASTSQGPVDSPLHF. CDR3 DNA: TGTGCCAGCACCTCACAGGGGCCTGTGGATTCACCCCTCCACTTT. V and J are TRBV7-2 and TRBJ1-6; 7 bases align to TRBD1. Per the germline V gene, CDR1 is SGHTA and CDR2 is FQGNSA. This CDR3 spans 15 amino acids. J gave up 8 bases and V 7 bases, and 11 bases lay outside the gene matches.

The CDR3 loop reads CASSPPQGYEQYF. The CDR3 region has the DNA TGTGCCAGCTCACCGCCACAGGGCTACGAGCAGTACTTC. The chain uses TRBV18 and TRBJ2-7; weak D call: TRBD1 (6 bases). The CDR3 consists of 13 residues. V was shortened by 3 bases and J by 3 bases, with 9 bases between the two germline ends. Germline-derived CDR1 and CDR2 are KGHSH and LQKENI.

This clone has a handful of counts. J is TRBJ1-3 and V is TRBV28; TRBD1 aligns across 8 bases. This CDR3 contains 13 residues. CDR1 and CDR2 (germline): MDHEN, SYDVKM. The V segment lost 10 bases and the J segment 2 bases; nucleotides outside the gene matches: 4. The CDR3 sequence: CAILQGAGNTIYF. CDR3 in DNA: TGTGCCATCTTACAGGGGGCTGGAAACACCATATATTTT.

This sequence joins TRBV2 and TRBJ2-2; D uncertain. Germline V gene data show CDR1 as SNHLY and CDR2 as FYNNEI. This CDR3 region has 11 residues. V dropped 9 bases and J dropped 10 bases, with 12 bases sitting between them. CDR3: CASLLTSELFF. Written as DNA, the CDR3 is TGTGCCAGTTTACTGACATCGGAGCTGTTTTTT.

The V and J genes are TRBV7-2 and TRBJ2-1, with D unclear. This CDR3 region has 18 residues. Germline lookup yields CDR1 SGHTA and CDR2 FQGNSA. Trimming stripped 4 bases from V and 0 bases from J, with 19 bases between. The CDR3 sequence: CASSSTRRGLSSYNEQFF. For the CDR3, the DNA is TGTGCCAGCAGCTCCACTCGACGTGGGTTGAGCTCCTACAATGAGCAGTTCTTC. Based on the CDR3 plus reference TRBV7-2 and TRBJ2-1, the full variable domain is GAGVSQSPSNKVTEKGKDVELRCDPISGHTALYWYRQSLGQGLEFLIYFQGNSAPDKSGLPSDRFSAERTGGSVSTLTIQRTQQEDSAVYLCASSSTRRGLSSYNEQFFGPGTRLTVL.

The chain joins TRBV7-2 to TRBJ1-2; perhaps TRBD1 as D (5 bases). The V end was cut by 1 base, the J end by 0 bases, with 6 bases between. Per the germline V gene, CDR1 is SGHTA and CDR2 is FQGNSA. This CDR3 is built from 14 residues. CDR3 in amino acids: CASSLGGTNYGYTF. The DNA of the CDR3 is TGTGCCAGCAGCTTAGGGGGCACTAACTATGGCTACACCTTC.

The chain uses TRBV6-1 and TRBJ2-3; D gene uncertain. This CDR3 has 13 residues. V lost 3 bases to trimming and J lost 2 bases, with 6 bases between them. Germline values: CDR1 MNHNS, CDR2 SASEGT. CDR3: CASSDPNTDTQYF. The CDR3 coding sequence is TGTGCCAGCAGTGACCCGAACACAGATACGCAGTATTTT.

The CDR3: CASSYRGPPYEQYF. The CDR3 DNA reads TGTGCCAGCAGTTATAGGGGCCCTCCCTACGAGCAGTACTTC. The J gene is TRBJ2-7, the V gene TRBV6-1; tentatively, D is TRBD1 (5 bases). The CDR3 contains 14 residues. Between the trimmed V and J ends, which lost 5 bases and 2 bases, there was a span of 13 bases. Germline V CDR1 and CDR2: MNHNS, SASEGT.

The rearrangement links TRBV10-2 to TRBJ2-3; TRBD1 agrees at 8 bases. The V gene end was trimmed by 5 bases and the J gene end by 0 bases; junction bases not matched to a gene: 4. Germline V lookup: CDR1 WSHSY, CDR2 SAAADI. The CDR3 is made up of 15 amino acids. The CDR3: CASSSGQGSTDTQYF. The CDR3 region has the DNA TGCGCCAGCAGTAGCGGACAGGGTAGCACAGATACGCAGTATTTT.

The V call is TRBV19, the J call TRBJ1-1; D not certain. V dropped 1 base and J dropped 7 bases, with 10 bases sitting between them. The CDR3 runs to 13 residues. CDR1 is LNHDA, CDR2 SQIVND, per germline (reference sequence). The CDR3 protein is CASSIGGSSEAFF. As DNA, the CDR3 is TGTGCCAGTAGTATAGGCGGTTCTAGTGAAGCTTTCTTT.

This chain links TRBV27 with TRBJ1-5, with D unresolved. Per the germline V gene, CDR1 is MNHEY and CDR2 is SMNVEV (reference sequence). This CDR3 has 16 residues. V was clipped by 2 bases and J by 3 bases, with 14 bases between them. The chain's CDR3 is CASSLGRGRPNQPQHF. The CDR3 region has the DNA TGTGCCAGCAGTTTAGGCCGAGGTAGACCCAATCAGCCCCAGCATTTT.

This clone was detected once. The chain is built from TRBV6-1 and TRBJ1-3; no definite D call. Germline-derived CDR1 and CDR2 are MNHNS and SASEGT. V lost 4 bases and J lost 2, with 3 bases in between. The CDR3 has 12 residues. The CDR3 nucleotides are TGTGCCAGCAGTGTCGCTGGAAACACCATATATTTT. This translates into CASSVAGNTIYF.